This T cell receptor (beta chain) emerged from a study of blood T cell repertoires in COVID-19. Study as a whole: Material from acute and convalescent COVID-19 was sourced from the United States, Italy and Spain.

From germline, CDR1 is LGHDT and CDR2 YNNKEL (reference sequence). This CDR3 is 14 amino acids long. V lost 8 bases, J lost 4 bases, and 9 bases stayed unmatched. The method was immunoSEQ multiplex PCR; TCRdb's version includes in-frame clones alone and lacks a portion of them. The sample has roughly 120,000 clones; over 85% are singletons. Sequencing was performed on peripheral blood. The V and J genes are TRBV3-1 (or the pseudogene TRBV3-2) and TRBJ1-1, with 8 bases aligning to TRBD1. This sequence originates from a man aged 50 to 59 with active COVID-19. The CDR3 sequence is CASAYDRGVTEAFF. DNA of the CDR3: TGTGCCAGCGCATACGACAGGGGCGTCACTGAAGCTTTCTTT.